This entry features one TCR beta chain sequence. Clones were read by immunoSEQ multiplex PCR, and TCRdb kept only the in-frame ones, dropping some. The sample includes about 82,000 clones, about 86% of them seen just once. With V trimmed by 4 bases and J by 2 bases, 8 bases remained unmatched. Per germline, CDR1 SGHRS and CDR2 YFSETQ. This CDR3 contains 15 residues. These data are taken from a study of blood T cell repertoires in COVID-19. Turning to the study itself: T cells, B-cell-depleted T cells, or PBMCs provided the cDNA or gDNA that served as material.

V is TRBV5-1 and J is TRBJ2-7; 8 bases map to TRBD2. Sequenced sample: peripheral blood. This TCR derives from a woman aged 55-70 years with acute or convalescent COVID-19. The CDR3 is CASSTVAGGPYEQYF. Here the CDR3 DNA reads TGCGCCAGCAGCACGGTCGCGGGAGGCCCCTACGAGCAGTACTTC.